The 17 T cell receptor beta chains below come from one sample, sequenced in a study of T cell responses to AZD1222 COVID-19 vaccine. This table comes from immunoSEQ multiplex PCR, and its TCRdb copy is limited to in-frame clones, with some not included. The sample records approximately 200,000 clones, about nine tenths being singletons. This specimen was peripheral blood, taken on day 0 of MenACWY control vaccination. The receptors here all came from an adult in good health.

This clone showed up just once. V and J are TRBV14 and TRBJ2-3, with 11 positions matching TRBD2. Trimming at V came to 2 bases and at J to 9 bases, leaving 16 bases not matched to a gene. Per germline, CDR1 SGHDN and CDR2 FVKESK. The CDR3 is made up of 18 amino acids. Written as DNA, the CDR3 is TGTGCCAGCAGCCAATCATGGCCGGGACTAGCGGTTCATCTGACGCAGTATTTT. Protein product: CASSQSWPGLAVHLTQYF.

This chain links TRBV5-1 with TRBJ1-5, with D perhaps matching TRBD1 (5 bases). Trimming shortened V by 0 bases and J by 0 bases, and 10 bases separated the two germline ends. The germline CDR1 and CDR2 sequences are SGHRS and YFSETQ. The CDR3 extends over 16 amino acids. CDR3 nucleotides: TGCGCCAGCAGCTTGGGGGGCCTGGGTAGCAATCAGCCCCAGCATTTT. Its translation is CASSLGGLGSNQPQHF.

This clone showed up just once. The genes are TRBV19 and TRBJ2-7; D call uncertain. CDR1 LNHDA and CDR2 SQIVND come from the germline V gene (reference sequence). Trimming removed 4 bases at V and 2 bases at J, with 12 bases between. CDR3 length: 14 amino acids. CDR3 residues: CASSKVGPAYEQYF. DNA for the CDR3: TGTGCCAGTAGTAAAGTTGGCCCAGCCTACGAGCAGTACTTC. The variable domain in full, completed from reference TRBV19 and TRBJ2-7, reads DGGITQSPKYLFRKEGQNVTLSCEQNLNHDAMYWYRQDPGQGLRLIYYSQIVNDFQKGDIAEGYSVSREKKESFPLTVTSAQKNPTAFYLCASSKVGPAYEQYFGPGTRLTVT.

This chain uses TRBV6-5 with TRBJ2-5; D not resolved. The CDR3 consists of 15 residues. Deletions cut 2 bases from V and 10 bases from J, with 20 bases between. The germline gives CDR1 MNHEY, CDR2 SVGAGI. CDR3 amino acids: CASSYGTAVVKNQYF. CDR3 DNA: TGTGCCAGCAGTTACGGCACCGCGGTCGTAAAAAACCAGTACTTC.

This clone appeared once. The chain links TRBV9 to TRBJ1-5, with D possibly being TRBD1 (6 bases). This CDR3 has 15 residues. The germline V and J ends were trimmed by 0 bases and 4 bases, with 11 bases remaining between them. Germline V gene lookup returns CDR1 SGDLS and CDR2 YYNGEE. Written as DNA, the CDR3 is TGTGCCAGCAGCGTAGGGCAGGGGATGAATCAGCCCCAGCATTTT. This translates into CASSVGQGMNQPQHF.

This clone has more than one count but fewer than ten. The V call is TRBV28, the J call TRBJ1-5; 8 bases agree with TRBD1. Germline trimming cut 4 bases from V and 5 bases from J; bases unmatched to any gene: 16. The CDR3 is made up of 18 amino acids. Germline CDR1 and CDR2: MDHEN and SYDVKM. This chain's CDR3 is CASSSYPVPGGIHQPQHF. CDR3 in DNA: TGTGCCAGCAGTTCCTACCCCGTCCCAGGGGGCATCCATCAGCCCCAGCATTTT.

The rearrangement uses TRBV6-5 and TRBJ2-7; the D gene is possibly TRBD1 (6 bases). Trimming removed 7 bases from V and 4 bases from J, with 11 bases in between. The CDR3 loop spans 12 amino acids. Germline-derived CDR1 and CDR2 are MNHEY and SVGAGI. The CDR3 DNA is TGTGCCAGCACTACAGGGCGGTACGAGCAGTACTTC. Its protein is CASTTGRYEQYF.

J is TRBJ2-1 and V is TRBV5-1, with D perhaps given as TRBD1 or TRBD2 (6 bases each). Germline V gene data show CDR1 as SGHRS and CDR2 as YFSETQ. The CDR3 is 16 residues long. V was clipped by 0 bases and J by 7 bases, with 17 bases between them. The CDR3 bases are TGCGCCAGCAGCTTGGGGTCACGGGGGCTTGATAATGAGCAGTTCTTC. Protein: CASSLGSRGLDNEQFF.

The CDR3 is CASSERGWGDSNQPQHF. CDR3 nucleotide sequence: TGTGCCAGCAGTGAACGGGGATGGGGGGACAGCAATCAGCCCCAGCATTTT. The chain uses TRBV6-1 and TRBJ1-5; tentatively, D is TRBD1 (5 bases). The V end lost 2 bases, the J end lost 1 base, and 15 bases lay between the germline ends. The CDR3 has 17 residues. Germline values: CDR1 MNHNS, CDR2 SASEGT.

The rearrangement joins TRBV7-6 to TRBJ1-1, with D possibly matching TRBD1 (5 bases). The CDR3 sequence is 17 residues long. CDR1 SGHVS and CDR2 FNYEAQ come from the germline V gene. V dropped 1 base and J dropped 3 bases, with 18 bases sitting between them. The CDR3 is CASSLGRGRGPYTEAFF. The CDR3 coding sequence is TGTGCCAGCAGCTTAGGGAGAGGACGGGGCCCGTACACTGAAGCTTTCTTT.

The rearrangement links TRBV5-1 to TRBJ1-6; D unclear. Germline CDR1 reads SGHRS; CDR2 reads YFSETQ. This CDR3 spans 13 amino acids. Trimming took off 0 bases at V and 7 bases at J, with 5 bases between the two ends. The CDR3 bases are TGCGCCAGCAGCTTGGCTGACAATTCACCCCTCCACTTT. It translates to CASSLADNSPLHF.

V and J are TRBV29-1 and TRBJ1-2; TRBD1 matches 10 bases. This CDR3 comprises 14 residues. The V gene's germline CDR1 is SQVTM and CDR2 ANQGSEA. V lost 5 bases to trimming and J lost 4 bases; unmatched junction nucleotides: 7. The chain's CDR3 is CSVTDRGRVYGYTF. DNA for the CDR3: TGCAGCGTTACAGACAGGGGGCGAGTCTATGGCTACACCTTC.

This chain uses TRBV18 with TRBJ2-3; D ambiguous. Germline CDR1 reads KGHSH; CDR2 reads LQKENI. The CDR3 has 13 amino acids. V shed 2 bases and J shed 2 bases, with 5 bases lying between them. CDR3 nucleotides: TGTGCCAGCTCACCATCCATCACAGATACGCAGTATTTT. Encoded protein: CASSPSITDTQYF.

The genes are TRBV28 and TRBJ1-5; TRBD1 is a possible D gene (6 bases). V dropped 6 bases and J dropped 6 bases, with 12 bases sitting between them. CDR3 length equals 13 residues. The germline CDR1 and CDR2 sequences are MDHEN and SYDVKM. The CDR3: CASRLLQGQPQHF. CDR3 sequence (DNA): TGTGCCAGCAGACTATTACAGGGTCAGCCCCAGCATTTT.

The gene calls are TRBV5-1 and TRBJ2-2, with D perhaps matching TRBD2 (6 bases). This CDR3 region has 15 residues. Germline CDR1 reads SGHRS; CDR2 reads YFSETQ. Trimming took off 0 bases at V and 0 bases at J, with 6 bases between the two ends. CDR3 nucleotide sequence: TGCGCCAGCAGCTTGGGCGGGGCGAACACCGGGGAGCTGTTTTTT. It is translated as CASSLGGANTGELFF.

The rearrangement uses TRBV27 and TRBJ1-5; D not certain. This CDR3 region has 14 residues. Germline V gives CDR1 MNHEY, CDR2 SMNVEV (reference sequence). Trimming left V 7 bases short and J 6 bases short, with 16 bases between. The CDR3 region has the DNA TGTGCCAGCACCCGGGCGTCCGGGAGTCAGCCCCAGCATTTT. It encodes CASTRASGSQPQHF.

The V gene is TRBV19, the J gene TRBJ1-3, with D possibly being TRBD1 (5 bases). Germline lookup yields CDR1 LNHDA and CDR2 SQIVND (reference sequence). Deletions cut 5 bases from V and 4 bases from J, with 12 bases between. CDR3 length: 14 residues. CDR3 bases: TGTGCCAGTAGTCCTTCAGGGTCGGGAAACACCATATATTTT. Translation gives CASSPSGSGNTIYF.